Each of the 18 T cell receptor beta chains below was sequenced from the same sample in a study of blood T cells in healthy people across ages. A second PCR of roughly 6 to 12 cycles used a sample-barcoded 5' primer and a J-beta primer mix. TCRdb redid the calling of the 5' RACE reads with MiXCR, one entry per CDR3 protein. The table has approximately 880,000 distinct CDR3 sequences, around 49% seen once; the top ten hold 13%. The specimen was blood. These receptors all come from a man aged 30 to 45 in good health.

In this sample, this clonotype turned up a few times. The genes are TRBV29-1 and TRBJ1-5, with a weak D call TRBD1 (5 bases). This CDR3 comprises 13 residues. V was cut by 4 bases and J by 4 bases, with 11 bases left in between. CDR1 and CDR2 (germline): SQVTM, ANQGSEA. CDR3 amino acids: CSVGDGDNQPQHF. The CDR3 coding sequence is TGCAGCGTTGGGGACGGAGATAATCAGCCCCAGCATTTT.

This chain connects TRBV3-1 to TRBJ1-6; no firm D call. Trimming cost V 0 bases and J 11 bases, with 11 bases left between them. The CDR3 is made up of 14 amino acids. Germline CDR1 LGHDT, CDR2 YNNKEL (reference sequence). CDR3 nucleotides: TGTGCCAGCAGCCAAGAAGCAGAATCGACACCCCTCCACTTT. Translation gives CASSQEAESTPLHF.

The chain uses TRBV20-1 and TRBJ1-4; D remains ambiguous. Germline lookup yields CDR1 DFQATT and CDR2 SNEGSKA (reference sequence). CDR3 length equals 15 residues. V lost 6 bases and J 0 bases, leaving 14 bases between the germline ends. The CDR3 reads CSARPGGSTNEKLFF. The CDR3, as DNA: TGCAGTGCCCGCCCCGGAGGCTCAACTAATGAAAAACTGTTTTTT.

Of note for this clonotype: Compared with germline, one end of the junction differs, possibly owing to a read error. The J gene is TRBJ1-2, the V gene TRBV15; D is unresolved. CDR3 length equals 13 residues. The V gene's germline CDR1 is LNHNV and CDR2 YYDKDF (reference sequence). For the CDR3, the DNA is TGTGCGACCAGCAGAGGCACCAACTATGGCTACACCTTC. Amino acid sequence: CATSRGTNYGYTF.

The chain employs TRBV3-1 and TRBJ2-7, with D perhaps matching TRBD2 (6 bases). From germline, CDR1 is LGHDT and CDR2 YNNKEL (reference sequence). The CDR3 consists of 13 residues. Deletions cut 5 bases from V and 5 bases from J, with 13 bases between. Here the CDR3 reads CASSWTGGHEQYF. Here the CDR3 DNA reads TGTGCCAGCAGCTGGACCGGGGGACACGAGCAGTACTTC.

This clonotype was counted a single time. Compared with germline, one end of the junction differs, possibly owing to a read error. The V call is TRBV2, the J call TRBJ2-3, with unresolved D. Germline CDR1 SNHLY, CDR2 FYNNEI. The CDR3 is made up of 15 amino acids. The CDR3 loop is CVSRWQLRYPDTQYF. CDR3 coding DNA: TGTGTCAGCCGCTGGCAACTTAGATACCCAGATACGCAGTATTTT.

V and J are TRBV12-3 or TRBV12-4 and TRBJ1-2; unclear D gene. This CDR3 spans 12 amino acids. V was clipped by 3 bases and J by 8 bases, with 10 bases between them. The CDR3 bases are TGTGCCAGCAGTTTGCGGCCAGAGGGCTACACCTTC. This gives the protein CASSLRPEGYTF.

CDR3 coding DNA: TGTGCCAGCAGCTTCGGGGAAGGGACTGAAGCTTTCTTT. This sequence encodes CASSFGEGTEAFF. The chain carries TRBV5-5 and TRBJ1-1; D not certain. Per germline, CDR1 SGHKS and CDR2 YYEKEE (reference sequence). The CDR3 runs 13 residues. V lost 2 bases to trimming and J lost 5 bases, with 10 bases between them.

This clonotype was observed once. The gene calls are TRBV7-6 and TRBJ2-3; 13 bases agree with TRBD2. Per germline, CDR1 SGHVS and CDR2 FNYEAQ. J lost 0 bases, V lost 4 bases, and 10 bases had no gene match. The CDR3 covers 19 residues. The CDR3 sequence: CASSSDSGLAGESTDTQYF. The CDR3 DNA sequence: TGTGCCAGCAGCTCCGACTCCGGACTAGCGGGGGAGAGCACAGATACGCAGTATTTT.

This clonotype was recorded a few times. The rearrangement links TRBV24-1 to TRBJ2-5; the D gene is possibly TRBD1 (6 bases). Trimming left V 4 bases short and J 0 bases short, with 11 bases between. Per the germline V gene, CDR1 is KGHDR and CDR2 is SFDVKD. The CDR3 extends over 15 amino acids. The CDR3 sequence is CATSDPGTHQETQYF. CDR3 DNA: TGTGCCACCAGTGACCCAGGGACACACCAAGAGACCCAGTACTTC.

This clonotype was counted a few times. This sequence joins TRBV5-1 and TRBJ2-5, with D uncertain. V was pared by 1 base and J by 5 bases, with 12 bases between. This CDR3 comprises 14 residues. From germline, CDR1 is SGHRS and CDR2 YFSETQ. The CDR3: CASSLSPSEETQYF. Here the CDR3 DNA reads TGCGCCAGCAGCTTGTCTCCCTCGGAGGAGACCCAGTACTTC. The variable domain in full, with the rest retrieved from reference TRBV5-1 and TRBJ2-5, is KAGVTQTPRYLIKTRGQQVTLSCSPISGHRSVSWYQQTPGQGLQFLFEYFSETQRNKGNFPGRFSGRQFSNSRSEMNVSTLELGDSALYLCASSLSPSEETQYFGPGTRLLVL.

This clonotype has only a few counts. The chain couples TRBV6-5 to TRBJ2-7; unclear D gene. Germline V gives CDR1 MNHEY, CDR2 SVGAGI. The germline V and J ends were trimmed by 6 bases and 4 bases, with 13 bases remaining between them. The CDR3 has 13 amino acids. The CDR3, as DNA: TGTGCCAGCAGCCGATTTCCCATTTACGAGCAGTACTTC. Translating it yields CASSRFPIYEQYF.

This chain uses TRBV7-9 with TRBJ1-1; D remains ambiguous. Between the trimmed V and J ends, which lost 5 bases and 12 bases, there was a span of 10 bases. This CDR3 is built from 10 residues. CDR1 and CDR2 (germline): SEHNR, FQNEAQ (reference sequence). This chain's CDR3 is CASSPPATFF. The CDR3 coding sequence is TGTGCCAGCAGCCCCCCCGCAACTTTCTTT.

The chain couples TRBV12-3 or TRBV12-4 to TRBJ2-3; the match to TRBD1 covers 12 bases. CDR3 size: 16 residues. Unmatched junction bases numbered 8, after V lost 6 bases and J lost 4 bases. The CDR3 protein is CASRSRGQGAADTQYF. In nucleotides, the CDR3 is TGTGCCAGCAGGTCTCGGGGACAGGGGGCAGCAGATACGCAGTATTTT.

This clonotype was seen only once. The V call is TRBV10-3, the J call TRBJ2-4, with TRBD2 matching over 7 bases. The DNA end is more similar to TRBJ2-7, so the J call may be wrong. CDR3 size: 12 residues. From germline, CDR1 is ENHRY and CDR2 SYGVKD. CDR3 amino acids: CAISGGGYEQYF. DNA of the CDR3: TGTGCCATCAGTGGGGGGGGATACGAGCAGTACTTC.

The chain uses TRBV2 and TRBJ2-6; D gene unclear. Trimming left V 6 bases short and J 0 bases short, with 9 bases between. The CDR3 is 15 residues long. Per germline, CDR1 SNHLY and CDR2 FYNNEI. This chain's CDR3 is CASRAPSSGANVLTF. CDR3 DNA sequence: TGTGCCAGCAGGGCTCCCAGCTCTGGGGCCAACGTCCTGACTTTC. The full variable domain, rest sourced from reference TRBV2 and TRBJ2-6, is EPEVTQTPSHQVTQMGQEVILRCVPISNHLYFYWYRQILGQKVEFLVSFYNNEISEKSEIFDDQFSVERPDGSNFTLKIRSTKLEDSAMYFCASRAPSSGANVLTFGAGSRLTVL.

The chain combines TRBV12-3 or TRBV12-4 with TRBJ1-4, with 7 bases that match TRBD1. The V segment lost 6 bases and the J segment 4 bases; nucleotides outside the gene matches: 8. The CDR3 totals 15 residues. The CDR3 is CASSPTGSGNEKLFF. DNA for the CDR3: TGTGCCAGCAGCCCGACAGGGTCGGGTAATGAAAAACTGTTTTTT.

This chain links TRBV5-1 with TRBJ2-5, with 12 bases identical to TRBD2. This CDR3 region has 16 residues. Germline CDR1 SGHRS, CDR2 YFSETQ. V shed 1 base, J shed 1 base, and the junction held 2 bases outside the gene matches. This CDR3 reads CASSLLGLAGQETQYF. DNA for the CDR3: TGCGCCAGCAGCTTGTTGGGACTAGCGGGCCAAGAGACCCAGTACTTC. The entire variable domain, with the rest obtained from reference TRBV5-1 and TRBJ2-5, is as follows: KAGVTQTPRYLIKTRGQQVTLSCSPISGHRSVSWYQQTPGQGLQFLFEYFSETQRNKGNFPGRFSGRQFSNSRSEMNVSTLELGDSALYLCASSLLGLAGQETQYFGPGTRLLVL.